This entry concerns a single T cell receptor beta chain. Its antigen is not yet known. No qualities accompany the bases; no much larger clone lies one base away. This sample is part of a study of cytomegalovirus exposure and HLA in healthy donors (dated by TCRdb to about 2017). About the full investigation: In an earlier analysis of 587 of the donors, 250 to 350 Gb of sequence data and just under 120 million unique TCR beta sequences from some 170 million T cells were reported. About 280 gigabases of sequencing data and tens of millions of unique TCR sequences were included in an early release covering 500 to 750 HLA-typed donors. The genetic ancestry cluster associated with self-reported Caucasian donors included 81% of the 398 genotyped donors. The study aimed to test whether signatures of past pathogen exposure could be identified by cataloging public T cell receptors. Using immunosequencing, the study profiled T cell repertoires from about 620 subjects and related those repertoires to cytomegalovirus serostatus. In addition to the first cohort of hundreds of subjects, a separate validation cohort of 120 different subjects was used. To predict cytomegalovirus infection status, the study brought together high-throughput TCR immunosequencing, statistical association of individual TCRs with disease status, and machine learning. A later analysis re-analyzed previously published TCR beta repertoires from about 600 donors and added high-resolution HLA genotyping to study TCR occurrence patterns. Rather than drawing on any new phenotypic data, the later analysis identified candidate immune exposures from TCR beta sequences and the way those sequences occurred across donors. In an earlier analysis of 587 of the donors, high-throughput TCR beta sequencing was used to judge whether each TCR beta V gene segment behaved as functional or pseudogenic. Alongside the repertoire data, information on donor age, sex, ethnicity and CMV serostatus was compiled. Genome-wide SNP genotypes for about three fifths of the roughly 700 donors were used in a later genetic analysis, which treated that subset as a discovery cohort. All discovery cohort repertoires had been generated on a single sequencing platform. Class I and class II HLA loci were covered by the typing at four-digit resolution. The number of typed donors differed by locus: roughly 629-640 for A, B, C, DRB1 and DQB1; 522 for DQA1; approximately 600 for DPA1; and some 470 for DPB1. Four to six DR-DQ haplotypes were handled as single units for association and clustering because linkage in the cohort was strong. Across some 400 genotyped donors of the cohort, an average of about 250,000 unique TCR beta nucleotide sequences per donor were sequenced, and approximately 17% of those sequences were non-productive. General findings and caveats noted by the study authors: Specific HLA alleles were associated with about 17,000 TCR beta sequences at a false discovery rate of 0.05 in a later analysis. In a later analysis, most CMV-associated TCR beta chains were found to appear HLA-restricted, with HLA associations seemingly driven largely by CMV exposure. Across donors, most TCR sequences were observed very rarely, whereas some public TCRs were present in many individuals. The presence/absence analyses assumed that sequencing depth was roughly uniform across donors, and that assumption may not be true. In a later genetic analysis, fewer N-insertions in productive TCRs were reported among donors in an Asian-associated ancestry cluster than the approximately 710-donor mean. In this cohort, only TCR beta chains were sequenced, and detectable features were limited by the absence of alpha or paired-chain data. The study listed 150 to 200 TCR beta chains as associated with cytomegalovirus. In vitro tests confirmed that a few of the cytomegalovirus-associated TCR beta chains recognize cytomegalovirus antigens. Because some donors lacked HLA typing at each locus, the association tests relied only on the typed subset. A further reported finding was that TCR beta sequences accurately predicted the HLA-A and HLA-B alleles for most subjects in the first cohort. Broadly in line with IMGT annotations, most TCR beta V segments showed up in productive rearrangements about 87% or about 30% of the time in an earlier analysis of about 500 of the donors. In both the original and validation cohorts, the classifier was reported to diagnose cytomegalovirus status with high specificity and sensitivity. In a later analysis, HLA-associated TCR beta chains showed more clonal expansion and lower generation probabilities than non-associated chains that were equally common. In a later analysis, TCR association rates were found to vary across HLA loci, with the most associated TCRs seen for DRB1 alleles and the fewest for HLA-C alleles. For the cohort, immune exposure information was limited to CMV serostatus. It was suggested by the authors that the approach could potentially be generalized to other disease states and immunological phenotypes. Strong co-occurrence of HLA alleles, especially DR and DQ, made assigning TCR associations to individual alleles difficult. In a later genetic analysis, a missense DCLRE1C variant was associated with V-gene and J-gene trimming of TCR beta chains, and the association was replicated in an independent cohort. In a later analysis, several top co-occurrence clusters were reported to appear linked to parvovirus B19, influenza, CMV and Epstein-Barr virus. A group of highly shared sequence variants was considered likely to be a technical artifact of the sequencing pipeline. Some IMGT-functional V segments, including TRBV6-2 and TRBV6-3, could not be told apart with the 87-base-pair reads, so those segments were excluded. Because counts were too low, some 17 rarely observed V segments, including chromosome 9 orphons, were left out of the earlier analysis of some 600 of the donors. Correlated functional status among segregating V segments might reflect linkage disequilibrium, but an unknown experimental factor could not be ruled out.

In total, approximately 700 healthy bone marrow donors made up the cohort. At the time of sampling, every cohort member was nominally healthy, though immune exposures that went unrecorded were likely present. The donor was CMV seropositive and belonged to the group of 250 to 300 seropositive cohort members. Every donor gave a peripheral blood sample, and the peripheral blood mononuclear cells from that sample were used for TCR beta sequencing. The Qiagen DNeasy Blood Extraction Kit was used to extract genomic DNA from the blood cell samples. Library method: the immunoSEQ multiplex PCR assay. A mixture of 60 forward primers for TCR Vbeta segments and 13 reverse primers for TCR Jbeta segments was used in the multiplex PCR. A multiplex PCR assay on genomic DNA amplified the CDR3 region of rearranged TCR beta genes. Amplified TCR beta libraries were sequenced as 87-base-pair reads on the Illumina HiSeq System. Processing in the source paper ran as follows. In a later analysis, tens of millions of unique TCR beta chains were counted across the roughly 610 repertoires, and about 9.9 million of these chains were shared by at least two donors. Raw reads were error-corrected and collapsed into unique sequences with a nearest-neighbor algorithm that merged closely related sequences to remove PCR and sequencing errors. To assign V, D and J gene segments, CDR3 sequences were aligned to IMGT reference sequences. Each retained sequence needed at least a six-nucleotide match to both a V gene segment and a J gene segment. Rearrangements were called productive when the CDR3 lacked stop codons and stayed in frame with V and J; all others were non-productive. Following IMGT convention, CDR3 was defined as the stretch from the second conserved V-encoded cysteine to the conserved J-encoded phenylalanine. The earlier analysis of around 640 of the donors excluded sequences that lacked an unambiguous match to a single V gene segment. An earlier analysis of around 600 of the donors classified V segments as functional when productive rearrangements were above 56.7% and as segregating when the standard deviation between donors was above 5%. A statistical classification framework was built to diagnose cytomegalovirus status from the catalog of TCR beta chain sequences. V and J gene assignment, in a later analysis, came from comparing TCR nucleotide sequences with IMGT/GENE-DB human TR gene sequences. In a later analysis, CDR3 sequences and most-parsimonious VDJ recombination scenarios were assigned using the TCRdist pipeline. A later analysis defined each TCR beta chain by its CDR3 amino acid sequence plus V-gene family, and excluded reads lacking a unique V-gene family. As a way to deal with suspected cross-contamination and a sequencing artifact, a later analysis dropped roughly 620 nucleotide sequences that were highly shared and had low generation probability. In a later analysis, a clonal expansion index for each public chain was calculated from normalized within-repertoire ranks of inferred template counts. Generation probabilities in a later analysis came from a VDJ recombination model fitted to out-of-frame rearrangements, and those results were checked against IGoR. In a later analysis, hypergeometric tests were used to score TCR-TCR, TCR-HLA and TCR-CMV co-occurrence, with a repertoire-size bias correction applied to TCR pairs. False discovery rates were estimated in a later analysis by permuting HLA or CMV assignments 20 times. In a later analysis, co-occurring TCRs were grouped using DBSCAN, and TCRdist sequence similarity was added for clustering within HLA-allele-positive subsets. Repertoires with fewer than 30,000 or more than 120,000 public chains were left out of co-occurrence clustering, as were about 5 repertoires with anomalous nucleotide sharing. TCRdb provides this immuneACCESS table in a form limited to in-frame rearrangements. Some clones are lacking; in checked studies, under half of them reflect an unresolved V gene, and why the rest are absent is not known. V and J calls and clone size are those listed in that table; D and trimming were worked out from the DNA. The sample table lists about 76,000 clones, around 65% of them with a count of one. The ten top clones hold 4.9% of the sample.

Deletion took 6 bases off V and 1 base off J, with a span of 13 bases between the germline ends. Counted from cysteine to phenylalanine, this CDR3 has 14 amino acids. Of the read, only the CDR3 DNA is kept; its 42 bases are in frame from base 1. CDR1 and CDR2 are read off the germline V gene as MDHEN and SYDVKM. The specimen was PBMCs. The receptor was derived from a man in his sixties in good health and CMV-seropositive. Recombination connected TRBV28 to TRBJ2-7, with TRBD1 as a weak D call on 6 bases. The DNA sequence is as follows: TGTGCCAGCAGAACTCTCAGGGGATCCTACGAGCAGTACTTC. Its translation is CASRTLRGSYEQYF.